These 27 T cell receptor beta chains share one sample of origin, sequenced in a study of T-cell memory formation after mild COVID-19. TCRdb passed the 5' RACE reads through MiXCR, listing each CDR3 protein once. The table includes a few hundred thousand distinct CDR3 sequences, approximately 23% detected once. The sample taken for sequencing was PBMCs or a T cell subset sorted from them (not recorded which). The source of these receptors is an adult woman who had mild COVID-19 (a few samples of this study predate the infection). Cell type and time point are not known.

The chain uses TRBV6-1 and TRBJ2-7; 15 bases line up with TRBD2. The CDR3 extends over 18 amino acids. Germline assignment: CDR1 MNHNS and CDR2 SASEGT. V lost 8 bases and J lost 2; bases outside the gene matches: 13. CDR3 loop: CASRGVGTSGRLTYEQYF. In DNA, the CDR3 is TGTGCCAGCCGTGGAGTGGGGACTAGCGGGAGGCTAACCTACGAGCAGTACTTC.

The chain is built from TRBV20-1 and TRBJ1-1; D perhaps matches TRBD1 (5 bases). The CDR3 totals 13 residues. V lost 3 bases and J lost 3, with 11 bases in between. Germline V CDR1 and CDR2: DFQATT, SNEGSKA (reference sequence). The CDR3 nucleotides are TGCAGTGCTAGGAGAGGGGTGGACACTGAAGCTTTCTTT. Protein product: CSARRGVDTEAFF.

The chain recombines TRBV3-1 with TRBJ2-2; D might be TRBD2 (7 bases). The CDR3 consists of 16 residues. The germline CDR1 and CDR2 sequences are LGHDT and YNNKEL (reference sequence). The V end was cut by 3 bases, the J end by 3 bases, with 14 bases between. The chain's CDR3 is CASSHPGGLYTGELFF. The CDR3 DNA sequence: TGTGCCAGCAGCCATCCCGGGGGGCTGTACACCGGGGAGCTGTTTTTT.

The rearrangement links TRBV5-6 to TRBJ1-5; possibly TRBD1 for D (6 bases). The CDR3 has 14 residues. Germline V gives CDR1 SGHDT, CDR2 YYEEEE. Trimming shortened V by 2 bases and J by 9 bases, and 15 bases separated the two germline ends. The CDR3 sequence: CASSFRDNTRPQHF. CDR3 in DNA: TGTGCCAGCAGCTTCCGGGACAACACGCGGCCCCAGCATTTT.

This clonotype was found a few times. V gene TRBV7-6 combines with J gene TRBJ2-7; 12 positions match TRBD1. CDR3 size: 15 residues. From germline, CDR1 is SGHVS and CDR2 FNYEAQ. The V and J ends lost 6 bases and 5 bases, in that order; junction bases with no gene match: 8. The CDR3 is CASSDGTGGFNEQYF. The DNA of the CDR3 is TGTGCCAGCAGTGATGGGACAGGGGGCTTCAACGAGCAGTACTTC.

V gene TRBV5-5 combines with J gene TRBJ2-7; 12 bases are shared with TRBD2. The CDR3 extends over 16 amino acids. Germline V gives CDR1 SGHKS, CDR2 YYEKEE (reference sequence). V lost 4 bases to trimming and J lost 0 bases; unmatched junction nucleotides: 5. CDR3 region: CASSLGLAGLSYEQYF. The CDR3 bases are TGTGCCAGCAGCCTGGGACTAGCGGGTCTCTCCTACGAGCAGTACTTC.

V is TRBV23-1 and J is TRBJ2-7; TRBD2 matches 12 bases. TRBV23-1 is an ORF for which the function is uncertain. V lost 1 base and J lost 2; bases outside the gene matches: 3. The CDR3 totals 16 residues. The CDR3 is CASSQFASGRAYEQYF. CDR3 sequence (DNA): TGCGCCAGCAGTCAATTCGCTAGCGGGAGGGCCTACGAGCAGTACTTC.

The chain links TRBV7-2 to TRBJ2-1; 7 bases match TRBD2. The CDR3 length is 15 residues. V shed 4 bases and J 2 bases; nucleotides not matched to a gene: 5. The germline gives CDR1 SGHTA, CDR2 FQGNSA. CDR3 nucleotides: TGTGCCAGCAGCTCCTCTAGCGGACCCTACAATGAGCAGTTCTTC. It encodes CASSSSSGPYNEQFF.

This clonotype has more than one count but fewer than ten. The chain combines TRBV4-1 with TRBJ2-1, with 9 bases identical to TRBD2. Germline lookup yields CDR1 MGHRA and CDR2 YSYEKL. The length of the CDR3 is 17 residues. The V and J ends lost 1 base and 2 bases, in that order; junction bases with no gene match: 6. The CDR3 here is CASSQVLRGGPYNEQFF. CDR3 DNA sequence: TGCGCCAGCAGCCAAGTTTTGCGGGGGGGCCCCTACAATGAGCAGTTCTTC.

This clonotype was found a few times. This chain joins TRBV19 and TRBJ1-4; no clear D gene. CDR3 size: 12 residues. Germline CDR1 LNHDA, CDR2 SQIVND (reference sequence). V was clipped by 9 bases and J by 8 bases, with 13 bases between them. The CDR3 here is CASRANWEKLFF. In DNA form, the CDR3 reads TGTGCCAGCCGGGCCAATTGGGAAAAACTGTTTTTT. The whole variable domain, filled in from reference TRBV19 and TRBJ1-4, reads DGGITQSPKYLFRKEGQNVTLSCEQNLNHDAMYWYRQDPGQGLRLIYYSQIVNDFQKGDIAEGYSVSREKKESFPLTVTSAQKNPTAFYLCASRANWEKLFFGSGTQLSVL.

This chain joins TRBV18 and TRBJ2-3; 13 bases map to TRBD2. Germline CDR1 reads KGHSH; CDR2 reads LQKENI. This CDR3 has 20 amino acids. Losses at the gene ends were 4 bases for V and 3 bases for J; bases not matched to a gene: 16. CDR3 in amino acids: CASSLRTSGRVVGQTDTQYF. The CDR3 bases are TGTGCCAGCTCACTCCGGACTAGCGGGAGAGTTGTAGGCCAAACAGATACGCAGTATTTT.

The CDR3 sequence is CASSYSGSGGEKLFF. The CDR3 coding sequence is TGTGCCAGCAGTTACTCGGGCTCAGGAGGAGAAAAACTGTTTTTT. The chain has TRBV6-5 and TRBJ1-4; D not certain. Trimming took 0 bases from V and 8 from J, leaving 13 bases between them. Germline loops: CDR1 MNHEY, CDR2 SVGAGI. The CDR3 runs to 15 residues.

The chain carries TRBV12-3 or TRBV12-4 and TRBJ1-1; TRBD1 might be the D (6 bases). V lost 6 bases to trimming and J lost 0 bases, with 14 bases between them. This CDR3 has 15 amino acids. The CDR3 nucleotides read TGTGCCAGCAGGGGGGGGCTTTTAATGAACACTGAAGCTTTCTTT. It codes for CASRGGLLMNTEAFF.

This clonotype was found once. The DNA for the CDR3 is TGTGCCAGCAGCCTCCCCCGTTGGGGCAATCAGCCCCAGCATTTT. Protein product: CASSLPRWGNQPQHF. The chain joins TRBV28 to TRBJ1-5; D uncertain. CDR1 is MDHEN, CDR2 SYDVKM, per germline. The CDR3 spans 15 residues. Trimming cost V 6 bases and J 2 bases, with 14 bases left between them.

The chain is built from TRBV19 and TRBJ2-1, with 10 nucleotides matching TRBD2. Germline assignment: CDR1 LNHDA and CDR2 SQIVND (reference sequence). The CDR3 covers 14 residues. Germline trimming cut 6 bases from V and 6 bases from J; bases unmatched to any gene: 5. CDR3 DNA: TGTGCCAGTAGGCCGGGACTAGCGCTCAATGAGCAGTTCTTC. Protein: CASRPGLALNEQFF.

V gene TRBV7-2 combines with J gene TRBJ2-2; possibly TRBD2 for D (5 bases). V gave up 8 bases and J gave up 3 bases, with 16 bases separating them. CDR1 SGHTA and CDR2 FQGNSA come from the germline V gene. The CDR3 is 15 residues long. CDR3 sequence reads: CASPPGRGYTGELFF. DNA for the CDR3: TGTGCCAGCCCCCCTGGCCGCGGGTACACCGGGGAGCTGTTTTTT.

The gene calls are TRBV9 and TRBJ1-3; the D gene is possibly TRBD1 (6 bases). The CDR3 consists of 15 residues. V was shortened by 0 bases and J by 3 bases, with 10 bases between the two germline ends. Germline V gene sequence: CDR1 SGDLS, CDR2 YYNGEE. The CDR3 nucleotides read TGTGCCAGCAGCGTAGACCCAGGGGTTGGAAACACCATATATTTT. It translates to CASSVDPGVGNTIYF.

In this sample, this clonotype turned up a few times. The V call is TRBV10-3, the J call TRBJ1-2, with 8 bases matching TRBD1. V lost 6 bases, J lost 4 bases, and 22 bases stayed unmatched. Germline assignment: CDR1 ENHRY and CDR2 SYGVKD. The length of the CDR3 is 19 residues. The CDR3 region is CAISRTGRSHQVPSYGYTF. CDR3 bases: TGTGCCATCAGCCGGACAGGGAGGTCCCACCAGGTTCCTTCCTATGGCTACACCTTC.

The CDR3 sequence: CASMIGVERGLVYNEQFF. Here the CDR3 DNA reads TGTGCCAGCATGATAGGGGTTGAAAGGGGGCTCGTCTACAATGAGCAGTTCTTC. The chain recombines TRBV27 with TRBJ2-1; 7 bases fit TRBD1. Germline V gene data show CDR1 as MNHEY and CDR2 as SMNVEV (reference sequence). The CDR3 has 18 amino acids. The V segment lost 7 bases and the J segment 3 bases; nucleotides outside the gene matches: 18.

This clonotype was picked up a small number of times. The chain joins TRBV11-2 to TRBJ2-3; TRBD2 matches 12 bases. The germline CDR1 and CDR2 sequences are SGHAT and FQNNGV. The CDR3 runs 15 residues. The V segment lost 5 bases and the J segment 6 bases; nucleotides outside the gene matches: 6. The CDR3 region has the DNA TGTGCCAGCAGCCGGGGACTAGCGGGCCAGGATACGCAGTATTTT. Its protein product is CASSRGLAGQDTQYF. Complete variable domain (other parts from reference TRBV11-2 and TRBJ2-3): EAGVAQSPRYKIIEKRQSVAFWCNPISGHATLYWYQQILGQGPKLLIQFQNNGVVDDSQLPKDRFSAERLKGVDSTLKIQPAKLEDSAVYLCASSRGLAGQDTQYFGPGTRLTVL.

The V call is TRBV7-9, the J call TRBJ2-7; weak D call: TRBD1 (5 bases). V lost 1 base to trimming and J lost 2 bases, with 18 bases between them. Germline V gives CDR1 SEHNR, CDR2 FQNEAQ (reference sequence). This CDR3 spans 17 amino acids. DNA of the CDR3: TGTGCCAGCAGCTTAGGGTCCACAGGCGACCGGGCCTACGAGCAGTACTTC. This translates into CASSLGSTGDRAYEQYF.

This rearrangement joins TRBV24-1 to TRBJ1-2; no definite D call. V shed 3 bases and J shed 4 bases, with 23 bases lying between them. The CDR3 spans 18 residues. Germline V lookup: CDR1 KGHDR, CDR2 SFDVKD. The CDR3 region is CATSDTRVSSTTSYGYTF. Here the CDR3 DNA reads TGTGCCACCAGTGATACTCGGGTCAGCTCCACCACTTCCTATGGCTACACCTTC.

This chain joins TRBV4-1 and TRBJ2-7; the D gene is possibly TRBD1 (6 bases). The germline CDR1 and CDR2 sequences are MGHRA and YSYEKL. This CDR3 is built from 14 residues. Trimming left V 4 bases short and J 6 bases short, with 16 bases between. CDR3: CASSRSTGIGEQYF. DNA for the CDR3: TGCGCCAGCAGCCGAAGCACAGGGATCGGCGAGCAGTACTTC.

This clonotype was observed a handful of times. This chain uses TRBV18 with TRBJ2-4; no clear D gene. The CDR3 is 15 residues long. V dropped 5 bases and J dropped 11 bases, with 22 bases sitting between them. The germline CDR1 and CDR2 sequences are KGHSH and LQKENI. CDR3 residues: CASSVANSSPLVQYF. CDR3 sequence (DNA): TGTGCCAGCTCAGTTGCGAACTCCAGCCCACTTGTTCAGTACTTC.

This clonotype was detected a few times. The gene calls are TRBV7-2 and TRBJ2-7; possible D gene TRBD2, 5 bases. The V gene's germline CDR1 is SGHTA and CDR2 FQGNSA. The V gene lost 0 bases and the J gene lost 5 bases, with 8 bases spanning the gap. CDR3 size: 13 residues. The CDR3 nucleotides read TGTGCCAGCAGCTTAGCACTAGTGGACGAGCAGTACTTC. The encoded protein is CASSLALVDEQYF.

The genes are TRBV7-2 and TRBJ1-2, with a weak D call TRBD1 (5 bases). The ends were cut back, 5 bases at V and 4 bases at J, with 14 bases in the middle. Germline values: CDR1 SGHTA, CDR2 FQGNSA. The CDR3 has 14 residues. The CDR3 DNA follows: TGTGCCAGCAGCGAGGAGGGGACGGTCTATGGCTACACCTTC. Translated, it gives CASSEEGTVYGYTF. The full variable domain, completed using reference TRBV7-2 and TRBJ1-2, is GAGVSQSPSNKVTEKGKDVELRCDPISGHTALYWYRQSLGQGLEFLIYFQGNSAPDKSGLPSDRFSAERTGGSVSTLTIQRTQQEDSAVYLCASSEEGTVYGYTFGSGTRLTVV.

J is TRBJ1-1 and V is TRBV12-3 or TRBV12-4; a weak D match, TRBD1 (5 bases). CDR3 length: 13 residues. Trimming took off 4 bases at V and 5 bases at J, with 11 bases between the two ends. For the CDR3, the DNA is TGTGCCAGCAGTTCCGGGGGTGGGACTGAAGCTTTCTTT. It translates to CASSSGGGTEAFF.